The T cell receptor beta chain under discussion was sequenced for a study of blood T cell repertoires in COVID-19 (dated by TCRdb to the early 2020s). As for the study more broadly: Samples from collaborators originated in the United States, Italy and Spain and spanned both the acute and convalescent phases of COVID-19. The samples were drawn from two sources: the first 160 participants of the ongoing ImmuneRACE study, and over 1,000 subjects contributed by 6 global collaborators. The prospective study material was composed of cDNA or gDNA derived from T cells, B-cell-depleted T cells, or PBMCs. The repertoires were made available in a free public database intended to serve as a resource for research on the immune response to SARS-CoV-2. Deeply sampled blood TCRbeta repertoires from subjects exposed to, actively infected with, or recovered from COVID-19 were included in the dataset. HLA class I and class II types, where available, came from metadata supplied by the sample provider rather than from assay-based typing. Nearly every sample came with metadata listing a de-identified subject ID, COVID-19 status, age in years and sex.

Trimmed from V: 6 bases; trimmed from J: 4 bases; junction bases lacking a gene match: 8. Inclusive of the bounding cysteine and phenylalanine, the CDR3 is 15 residues long. Only CDR3 DNA is held: 45 bases, read in frame from base 1. Based on the germline V gene, the CDR1 and CDR2 sequences are MNHEY and SVGAGI. This clone was picked up one time. Its target antigen remains unknown. There are no base qualities to consult, and no much larger clone falls within one base. Enrolling through a virtual design, the prospective study's participants ranged in age from roughly 18 to 89 years and lived across 24 United States geographic areas. In the prospective study, cohorts were assigned on the basis of participant-reported clinical history obtained from a screening survey and a study questionnaire. In the prospective study, whole blood, serum and a nasopharyngeal or oropharyngeal swab were collected from each participant by mobile phlebotomists. Participants in the prospective study had the option to provide additional blood draws and questionnaires over an approximately two-month period. Blood samples from the prospective study were shipped frozen or at room temperature prior to DNA extraction.

On the study overall, not on this receptor specifically: Clinical and demographic metadata were provided uncurated, with the amount varying by source and participant.

TCRbeta CDR3 regions were amplified from genomic DNA using the immunoSEQ Assay, a bias-controlled multiplex PCR. Concerning the study's data processing: Nucleated cell counts per sample were estimated from amplification of reference gene primers within the assay. Sequence reads were collapsed and filtered to measure the absolute abundance of every unique TCRbeta CDR3 rearrangement. Productive Simpson clonality was computed per sample as the square root of Simpson's diversity index over productive rearrangements. TCRdb re-hosts the immuneACCESS table, in-frame sequences only. Its copies lack some clones; in the studies checked, an unresolved V gene accounts for under half of them, and the cause for the rest is not known. V and J calls and clone size come straight from that table; D and trimming were deduced from the DNA. The sample includes about 250,000 clones, with roughly 85% observed a single time. About 8.2% of the sample rests with the top ten.

The V gene is TRBV6-5 and the J gene is TRBJ1-4, with 7 central nucleotides matching TRBD1. The sequenced sample was PBMCs or T cells enriched from blood (not recorded which). This TCR was sampled from a woman between 45 and 65 years old with acute COVID-19. The CDR3 reads as follows: CASSRQGPLNEKLFF. Read as DNA, the sequence is TGTGCCAGCAGCCGACAGGGCCCACTTAATGAAAAACTGTTTTTT.